This T cell receptor (beta chain) was profiled in a study of shared T cell receptors in the human thymus. V dropped 1 base and J dropped 0 bases, with 10 bases sitting between them. Germline assignment: CDR1 MNHEY and CDR2 SMNVEV (reference sequence). CDR3 length: 15 residues. Repertoires were generated with immunoSEQ multiplex PCR, while TCRdb's copy carries only in-frame clones and drops some. The repertoire includes 630,000 or so clones, more than 70% of them detected once, and 0.0094% sits in the top ten. A further study also used this sample, focusing on human thymus T cells.

The TCR was taken from a boy less than two years old with a congenital heart defect. The chain couples TRBV27 to TRBJ2-7; D may be TRBD1 (6 bases). Sequenced sample: thymocytes. DNA of the CDR3: TGTGCCAGCAGTTTATTTGGGGACACCTCCTACGAGCAGTACTTC. Protein sequence: CASSLFGDTSYEQYF.